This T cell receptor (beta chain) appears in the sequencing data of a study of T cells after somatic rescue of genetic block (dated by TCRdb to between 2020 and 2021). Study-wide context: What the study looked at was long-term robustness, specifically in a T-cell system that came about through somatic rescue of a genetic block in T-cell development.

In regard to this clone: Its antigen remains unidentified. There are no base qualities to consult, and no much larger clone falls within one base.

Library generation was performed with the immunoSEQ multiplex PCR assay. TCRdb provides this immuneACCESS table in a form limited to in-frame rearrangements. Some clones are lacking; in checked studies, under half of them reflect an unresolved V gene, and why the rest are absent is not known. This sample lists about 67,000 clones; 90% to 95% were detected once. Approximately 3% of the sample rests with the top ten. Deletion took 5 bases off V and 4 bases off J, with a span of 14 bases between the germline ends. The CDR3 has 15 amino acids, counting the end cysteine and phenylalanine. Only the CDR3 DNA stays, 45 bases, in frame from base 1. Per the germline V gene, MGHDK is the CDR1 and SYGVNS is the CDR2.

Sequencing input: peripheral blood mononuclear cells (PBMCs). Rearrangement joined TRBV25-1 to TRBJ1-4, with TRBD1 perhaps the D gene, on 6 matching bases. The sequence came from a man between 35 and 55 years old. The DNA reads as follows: TGTGCCAGCAGTTCGTTGGACAGACATAATGAAAAACTGTTTTTT. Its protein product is CASSSLDRHNEKLFF.